One and the same sample provided the 18 T cell receptor beta chains below, sequenced in a study of OX40 agonist ivuxolimab in advanced cancers. TCRdb's copy holds only in-frame clones and misses some; the assay was immunoSEQ multiplex PCR. The sample shows some 74,000 clones, roughly four fifths of them seen only once. Sequenced material: CD4+ or CD8+ T cells sorted from blood, taken in a trial of the OX40 agonist ivuxolimab. The receptors were sampled from an adult with an advanced solid tumor such as melanoma, head and neck, liver or kidney cancer.

The chain carries TRBV7-3 and TRBJ1-2, with 12 bases lining up with TRBD1. CDR1 is SGHTA, CDR2 FQGTGA, per germline. Unmatched junction bases numbered 4, after V lost 5 bases and J lost 6 bases. CDR3 length: 14 amino acids. For the CDR3, the DNA is TGTGCCAGCAGCCCGGGACAGGGGGCTGATGGCTACACCTTC. This encodes CASSPGQGADGYTF.

The V and J genes are TRBV6-6 and TRBJ2-2; no firm D call. CDR3 length: 14 amino acids. V dropped 2 bases and J dropped 5 bases, with 9 bases sitting between them. The germline V gene has CDR1 MNHNY and CDR2 SVGAGI (reference sequence). This chain's CDR3 is CASSYRVQTGELFF. For the CDR3, the DNA is TGTGCCAGCAGTTACAGGGTTCAAACCGGGGAGCTGTTTTTT.

V and J are TRBV4-2 and TRBJ1-2, with 8 nucleotides matching TRBD1. This CDR3 is built from 16 residues. Germline V gene lookup returns CDR1 LGHNA and CDR2 YNFKEQ. Losses at the gene ends were 4 bases for V and 0 bases for J; bases not matched to a gene: 7. The CDR3 region is CASSPTDRAANYGYTF. In DNA, the CDR3 is TGTGCCAGCAGCCCGACGGACAGGGCAGCTAACTATGGCTACACCTTC.

CDR3 nucleotides: TGTGCCAGCAGCCACCCGGGACACTCTGGAAACACCATATATTTT. Translating gives CASSHPGHSGNTIYF. The chain employs TRBV4-2 and TRBJ1-3; D might be TRBD1 (6 bases). Trimming pared 3 bases from V and 0 bases from J, leaving 9 bases between. The length of the CDR3 is 15 residues. Germline CDR1 is LGHNA and CDR2 is YNFKEQ.

This CDR3 is CASSSGLANEQFF. The DNA for the CDR3 is TGTGCCAGCAGCTCGGGACTAGCGAATGAGCAGTTCTTC. This sequence joins TRBV7-6 and TRBJ2-1, with 10 positions matching TRBD2. Germline CDR1 is SGHVS and CDR2 is FNYEAQ. The CDR3 loop spans 13 amino acids. The trim removed 4 bases at V and 7 bases at J, leaving 1 base unmatched.

This clone came up once. The same CDR3 arises from other DNA sequences in this sample as well. The chain has TRBV6-6 and TRBJ1-2; TRBD1 might be the D (5 bases). Between the trimmed V and J ends, which lost 2 bases and 1 base, there was a span of 8 bases. Germline V lookup: CDR1 MNHNY, CDR2 SVGAGI (reference sequence). CDR3 size: 14 residues. CDR3 sequence reads: CASSYGGGNYGYTF. Written as DNA, the CDR3 is TGTGCCAGCAGTTACGGGGGAGGTAACTATGGCTACACCTTC.

The rearrangement joins TRBV5-1 to TRBJ2-7; the match to TRBD2 covers 7 bases. Germline trimming cut 3 bases from V and 5 bases from J; bases unmatched to any gene: 11. The CDR3 is made up of 15 amino acids. Looked up from germline, CDR1 is SGHRS and CDR2 is YFSETQ. CDR3 protein: CASSSVVSAGNEQYF. The CDR3 region has the DNA TGCGCCAGCAGCTCTGTGGTATCAGCGGGAAACGAGCAGTACTTC.

The V and J genes are TRBV28 and TRBJ2-5; no clear D gene. Germline-derived CDR1 and CDR2 are MDHEN and SYDVKM. The CDR3 has 11 residues. Trimming took off 3 bases at V and 5 bases at J, with 4 bases between the two ends. CDR3 sequence reads: CASSFIETQYF. The CDR3 DNA reads TGTGCCAGCAGTTTTATCGAGACCCAGTACTTC.

The CDR3 coding sequence is TGCAGCGTTTTTACAGGGGGAGAGACCCAGTACTTC. It is translated as CSVFTGGETQYF. The chain has TRBV29-1 and TRBJ2-5; 8 bases fit TRBD1. V was clipped by 5 bases and J by 4 bases; unmatched bases: 3. The length of the CDR3 is 12 residues. The germline CDR1 and CDR2 sequences are SQVTM and ANQGSEA. The entire variable domain, with the rest obtained from reference TRBV29-1 and TRBJ2-5, is as follows: SAVISQKPSRDICQRGTSLTIQCQVDSQVTMMFWYRQQPGQSLTLIATANQGSEATYESGFVIDKFPISRPNLTFSTLTVSNMSPEDSSIYLCSVFTGGETQYFGPGTRLLVL.

CDR3 bases: TGTGCCCTCGGGGGGGATGCAACTAATGAAAAACTGTTTTTT. It specifies CALGGDATNEKLFF. This sequence joins TRBV2 and TRBJ1-4; D possibly corresponds to TRBD1 (5 bases). The V gene lost 11 bases and the J gene lost 0 bases, with 13 bases spanning the gap. The CDR3 totals 14 residues. Per germline, CDR1 SNHLY and CDR2 FYNNEI.

As regards this clone: The germline gene is not matched at one end of the junction; a read error may be the cause. The gene calls are TRBV7-7 and TRBJ2-1; D unclear. The CDR3 has 13 amino acids. The germline CDR1 and CDR2 sequences are SSHAT and FNYEAQ (reference sequence). The CDR3 coding sequence is TGTGCTAGCAGCGCAGACGCGTACAATGAGCAGTTCTTC. Its translation is CASSADAYNEQFF.

The chain employs TRBV7-9 and TRBJ1-2; D is unclear. The CDR3 is 15 residues long. Trimming left V 7 bases short and J 7 bases short, with 22 bases between. CDR1 SEHNR and CDR2 FQNEAQ come from the germline V gene (reference sequence). This chain's CDR3 is CASTSRGQIGGGYTF. DNA of the CDR3: TGTGCCAGCACCTCCCGAGGGCAAATAGGAGGTGGCTACACCTTC.

This sequence joins TRBV5-4 and TRBJ1-2; 7 nucleotides line up with TRBD1. This CDR3 spans 13 amino acids. Per the germline V gene, CDR1 is SGHNT and CDR2 is YYREEE (reference sequence). V lost 5 bases to trimming and J lost 8 bases; unmatched junction nucleotides: 9. Here the CDR3 DNA reads TGTGCCAGCAGGTTTGAGGGGGCGCCGGGCTACACCTTC. The encoded protein is CASRFEGAPGYTF.

This sequence joins TRBV4-2 and TRBJ2-5; D not resolved. CDR3 length equals 13 residues. Germline V CDR1 and CDR2: LGHNA, YNFKEQ. V dropped 0 bases and J dropped 4 bases, with 6 bases sitting between them. CDR3 bases: TGTGCCAGCAGCCAAGACGACGGAGAGACCCAGTACTTC. This encodes CASSQDDGETQYF.

The chain employs TRBV14 and TRBJ2-3; D call uncertain. Per germline, CDR1 SGHDN and CDR2 FVKESK. V was shortened by 2 bases and J by 6 bases, with 9 bases between the two germline ends. The CDR3 loop spans 13 amino acids. The CDR3: CASSQNTDDTQYF. The CDR3, as DNA: TGTGCCAGCAGCCAAAATACAGATGATACGCAGTATTTT. Complete variable domain (other parts from reference TRBV14 and TRBJ2-3): EAGVTQFPSHSVIEKGQTVTLRCDPISGHDNLYWYRRVMGKEIKFLLHFVKESKQDESGMPNNRFLAERTGGTYSTLKVQPAELEDSGVYFCASSQNTDDTQYFGPGTRLTVL.

The chain is built from TRBV25-1 and TRBJ2-3; possible D gene TRBD1, 6 bases. Trimming stripped 5 bases from V and 6 bases from J, with 15 bases between. Germline V gene lookup returns CDR1 MGHDK and CDR2 SYGVNS. CDR3 length: 14 residues. The CDR3 DNA follows: TGTGCCAGCAGTACGGAGACAGGTTGGGATACGCAGTATTTT. This encodes CASSTETGWDTQYF.

The table lists this clone with a count of one. The genes are TRBV18 and TRBJ1-4; D not resolved. The CDR3 contains 12 residues. Germline V CDR1 and CDR2: KGHSH, LQKENI. V was shortened by 3 bases and J by 8 bases, with 7 bases between the two germline ends. The CDR3 bases are TGTGCCAGCTCACCTTTTACCGAAAAACTGTTTTTT. It codes for CASSPFTEKLFF. Combining the CDR3 with reference TRBV18 and TRBJ1-4 gives the whole variable domain NAGVMQNPRHLVRRRGQEARLRCSPMKGHSHVYWYRQLPEEGLKFMVYLQKENIIDESGMPKERFSAEFPKEGPSILRIQQVVRGDSAAYFCASSPFTEKLFFGSGTQLSVL.

The chain employs TRBV6-1 and TRBJ2-7, with D possibly being TRBD1 (5 bases). From germline, CDR1 is MNHNS and CDR2 SASEGT. The CDR3 runs to 14 residues. The V end was cut by 5 bases, the J end by 6 bases, with 17 bases between. In nucleotides, the CDR3 is TGTGCCAGCAGTAGGGGTCATCCTCTCCTCGAGCAGTACTTC. Translated, it gives CASSRGHPLLEQYF.